These T cell receptor beta chains were read from a single sample in a study of T cells in Graves' hyperthyroidism and ophthalmopathy. TCRdb reanalysed the multiplex PCR reads using MiXCR and keeps one entry per CDR3 protein. The sample contains 500,000 to 550,000 distinct CDR3 sequences, just under 20% of which appear only once. The sequenced sample consisted of blood. The receptors stem from a man aged 35 to 55 with Graves' ophthalmopathy. CDR3s include the opening cysteine and the closing phenylalanine or tryptophan. The D gene is left open where the match is weak. Clone size is not always given. Where it is, it says once, few, many or a class for expanded clones.

d_call: .
v_call: TRBV19
clone_size: .
j_call: TRBJ2-1
cdr3_nt: TGTGCCAGTAGTATAGAGGGGCGGGTCAATGAGCAGTTCTTC
cdr3_aa: CASSIEGRVNEQFF

d_call: TRBD2
v_call: TRBV6-6
clone_size: .
j_call: TRBJ2-7
cdr3_nt: TGTGCCAGCAGTTACTCGGTGCTCGAGCGGGGGGCCTCCTACGAGCAGTACTTC
cdr3_aa: CASSYSVLERGASYEQYF

d_call: .
v_call: TRBV5-4
clone_size: few
j_call: TRBJ1-1
cdr3_nt: TGTGCCAGCAGCGGGGGGGGGTCCACGGCCTTCTATGACACTGAAGCTTTCTTT
cdr3_aa: CASSGGGSTAFYDTEAFF

d_call: .
v_call: TRBV28
clone_size: few
j_call: TRBJ1-2
cdr3_nt: TGTGCCAGCAGTTTATTTGCCTTTCTGGGCTACACCTTC
cdr3_aa: CASSLFAFLGYTF

d_call: .
v_call: TRBV5-6
clone_size: few
j_call: TRBJ1-5
cdr3_nt: TGTGCCAGCAGTCGAGGGGGTAGGCAGCCCCAGCATTTT
cdr3_aa: CASSRGGRQPQHF

d_call: TRBD1
v_call: TRBV4-2
clone_size: .
j_call: TRBJ1-4
cdr3_nt: TGTGCCAGCAGCCAGAGACAGGGGGCAACTAATGAAAAACTGTTTTTT
cdr3_aa: CASSQRQGATNEKLFF

d_call: TRBD2
v_call: TRBV5-4
clone_size: few
j_call: TRBJ2-1
cdr3_nt: TGTGCCAGCAGGTTTACTAGCGAGCGATACAATGAGCAGTTCTTC
cdr3_aa: CASRFTSERYNEQFF

d_call: .
v_call: TRBV20-1
clone_size: few
j_call: TRBJ1-2
cdr3_nt: TGCAGTGCTAGAGACCCAGATAACTATGGCTACACCTTC
cdr3_aa: CSARDPDNYGYTF

d_call: TRBD1
v_call: TRBV28
clone_size: few
j_call: TRBJ1-2
cdr3_nt: TGTGCCAGCAGTTCCCTTGGGACAGGGACTGGCTACACCTTC
cdr3_aa: CASSSLGTGTGYTF

d_call: TRBD2
v_call: TRBV7-3
clone_size: few
j_call: TRBJ2-5
cdr3_nt: TGTGCCAGCAGCTTAGGCTCTAGCGGGAGTGGTGAGACCCAGTACTTC
cdr3_aa: CASSLGSSGSGETQYF

d_call: .
v_call: TRBV10-3
clone_size: .
j_call: TRBJ1-6
cdr3_nt: TGTGCCATCAGTGCTTCGGGGGGGGCAAGCTCCTATAATTCACCCCTCCACTTT
cdr3_aa: CAISASGGASSYNSPLHF

d_call: .
v_call: TRBV20-1
clone_size: few
j_call: TRBJ1-1
cdr3_nt: TGCAGTGCTAGTCACCACTCGAACACTGAAGCTTTCTTT
cdr3_aa: CSASHHSNTEAFF

d_call: .
v_call: TRBV7-9
clone_size: .
j_call: TRBJ1-1
cdr3_nt: TGTGCCAGCAGCAACGTACAGGGTGGGACTGAAGCTTTCTTT
cdr3_aa: CASSNVQGGTEAFF

d_call: TRBD2
v_call: TRBV7-8
clone_size: .
j_call: TRBJ2-4
cdr3_nt: TGTGCCAGCAGCTTGAGCGGGACCTCCACGCTAGCCAAAAACATTCAGTACTTC
cdr3_aa: CASSLSGTSTLAKNIQYF

d_call: .
v_call: TRBV5-1
clone_size: few
j_call: TRBJ2-1
cdr3_nt: TGCGCCAGCAGCCGAAATCCGGCTACGGGGGTTGGTGAGCAGTTCTTC
cdr3_aa: CASSRNPATGVGEQFF

d_call: TRBD1
v_call: TRBV20-1
clone_size: few
j_call: TRBJ1-2
cdr3_nt: TGCAGTGCTAGGGAACAGGGGGCTCACTATGGCTACACCTTC
cdr3_aa: CSAREQGAHYGYTF

d_call: .
v_call: TRBV5-1
clone_size: many
j_call: TRBJ1-2
cdr3_nt: TGCGCCAGCAGCTCCTCAGGGGACTATGGCTACACCTTC
cdr3_aa: CASSSSGDYGYTF

d_call: .
v_call: TRBV20-1
clone_size: .
j_call: TRBJ2-7
cdr3_nt: TGCAGTGCTAGGGGGGGAGTTAGCTACGAGCAGTACTTC
cdr3_aa: CSARGGVSYEQYF

d_call: TRBD1
v_call: TRBV2
clone_size: many
j_call: TRBJ1-1
cdr3_nt: TGTGCCAGCGGGGAGAGGGGGCGTAACACTGAAGCTTTCTTT
cdr3_aa: CASGERGRNTEAFF

d_call: .
v_call: TRBV10-3
clone_size: .
j_call: TRBJ1-3
cdr3_nt: TGTGCCATCACCGACAGTCGTTCTGGAAACACCATATATTTT
cdr3_aa: CAITDSRSGNTIYF

d_call: .
v_call: TRBV20-1
clone_size: few
j_call: TRBJ2-7
cdr3_nt: TGCAGTGCTAGGCCGAGGGGGATAAACGAGCAGTACTTC
cdr3_aa: CSARPRGINEQYF

d_call: TRBD1
v_call: TRBV10-3
clone_size: few
j_call: TRBJ1-2
cdr3_nt: TGTGCCATCAGTGAGTTGTGGCAGGGGGATGGCTACACCTTC
cdr3_aa: CAISELWQGDGYTF

d_call: TRBD1
v_call: TRBV5-6
clone_size: few
j_call: TRBJ2-1
cdr3_nt: TGTGCCAGCAGCTCGGCACGGGGACAGGACTACAATGAGCAGTTCTTC
cdr3_aa: CASSSARGQDYNEQFF

d_call: .
v_call: TRBV18
clone_size: .
j_call: TRBJ1-6
cdr3_nt: TGTGCCAGCTCACCGGGGGCAGGTAATTCACCCCTCCACTTT
cdr3_aa: CASSPGAGNSPLHF

d_call: TRBD2
v_call: TRBV18
clone_size: .
j_call: TRBJ2-7
cdr3_nt: TGTGCCAGCTCACCTCAGCTAGCGGCCGAGCAGTACTTC
cdr3_aa: CASSPQLAAEQYF

d_call: .
v_call: TRBV3-1
clone_size: .
j_call: TRBJ1-4
cdr3_nt: TGTGCCAGCAGCCAAGATGGGGCAGTAAATGAAAAACTGTTTTTT
cdr3_aa: CASSQDGAVNEKLFF

d_call: TRBD1
v_call: TRBV5-1
clone_size: many
j_call: TRBJ1-2
cdr3_nt: TGCGCCAGCAGAAATACTGGGACAGTCAACTATGGCTACACCTTC
cdr3_aa: CASRNTGTVNYGYTF